The entry that follows covers one T cell receptor beta chain sequence. The data were taken from a study of blood T cell repertoires in COVID-19. Generated by immunoSEQ multiplex PCR, the TCRdb table keeps only in-frame clones and is missing some. This table has over 250,000 clones, approximately 90% appearing once. CDR1 and CDR2 from the germline V gene are MNHEY and SVGAGI. This CDR3 spans 14 amino acids. Unmatched junction bases numbered 3, after V lost 7 bases and J lost 4 bases. Participant-reported clinical history was the basis for cohort assignment. The source is an older woman in a cohort exposed to, infected with or recovered from COVID-19 (not recorded which). Sequencing used PBMCs or T cells enriched from blood (not recorded which). The chain couples TRBV6-5 to TRBJ2-2; 10 bases map to TRBD2. The CDR3 DNA reads TGTGCCAGCAAGCGGGAGGGCCCCACCGGGGAGCTGTTTTTT. It is translated as CASKREGPTGELFF.